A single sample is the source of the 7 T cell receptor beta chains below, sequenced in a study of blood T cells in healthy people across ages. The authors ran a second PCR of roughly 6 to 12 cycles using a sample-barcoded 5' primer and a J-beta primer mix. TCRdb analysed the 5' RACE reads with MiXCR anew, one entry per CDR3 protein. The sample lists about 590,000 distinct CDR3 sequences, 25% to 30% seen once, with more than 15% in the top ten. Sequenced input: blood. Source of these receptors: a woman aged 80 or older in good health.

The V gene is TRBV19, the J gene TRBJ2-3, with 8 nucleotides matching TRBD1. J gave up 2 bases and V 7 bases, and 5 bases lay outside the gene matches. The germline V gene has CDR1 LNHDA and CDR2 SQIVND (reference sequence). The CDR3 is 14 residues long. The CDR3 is CASMPGQDTDTQYF. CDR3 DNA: TGTGCCAGTATGCCGGGACAGGACACAGATACGCAGTATTTT.

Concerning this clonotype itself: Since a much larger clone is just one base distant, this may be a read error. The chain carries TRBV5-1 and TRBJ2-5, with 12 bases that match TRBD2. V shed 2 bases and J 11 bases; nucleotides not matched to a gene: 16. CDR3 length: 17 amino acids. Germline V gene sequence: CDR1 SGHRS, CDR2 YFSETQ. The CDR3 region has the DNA TGCGCCAGCAGCTTTAGCCCTAGCGGGGGGGCCAGGAATGAGCAGTACTTC. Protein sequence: CASSFSPSGGARNEQYF.

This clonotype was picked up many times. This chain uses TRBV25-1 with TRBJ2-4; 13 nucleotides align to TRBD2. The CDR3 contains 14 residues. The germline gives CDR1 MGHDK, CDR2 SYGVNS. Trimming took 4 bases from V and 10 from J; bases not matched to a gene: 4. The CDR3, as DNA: TGTGCCAGCAGTGGGACTAGCGGGGGAGGGATTCAGTACTTC. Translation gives CASSGTSGGGIQYF.

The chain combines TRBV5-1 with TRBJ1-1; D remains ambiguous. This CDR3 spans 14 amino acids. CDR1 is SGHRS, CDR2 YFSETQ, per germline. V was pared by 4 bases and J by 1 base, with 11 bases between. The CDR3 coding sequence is TGCGCCAGCAGCGGCGCCGGACGGAACACTGAAGCTTTCTTT. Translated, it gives CASSGAGRNTEAFF.

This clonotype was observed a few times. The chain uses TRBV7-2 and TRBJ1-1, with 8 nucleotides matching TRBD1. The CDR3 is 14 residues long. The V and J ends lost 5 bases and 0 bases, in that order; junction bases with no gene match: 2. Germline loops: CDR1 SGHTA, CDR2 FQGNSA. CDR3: CASSRQGLNTEAFF. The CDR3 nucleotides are TGTGCCAGCAGCCGACAGGGGCTGAACACTGAAGCTTTCTTT.

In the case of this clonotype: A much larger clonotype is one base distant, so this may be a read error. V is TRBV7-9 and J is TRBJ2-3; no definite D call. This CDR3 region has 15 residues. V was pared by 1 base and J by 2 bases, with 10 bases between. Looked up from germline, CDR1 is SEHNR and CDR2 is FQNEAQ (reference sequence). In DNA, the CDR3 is TGTGCCAGCAGCTTAGTGGCAGATCACACAGATACGCAGTATTTT. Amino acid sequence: CASSLVADHTDTQYF.

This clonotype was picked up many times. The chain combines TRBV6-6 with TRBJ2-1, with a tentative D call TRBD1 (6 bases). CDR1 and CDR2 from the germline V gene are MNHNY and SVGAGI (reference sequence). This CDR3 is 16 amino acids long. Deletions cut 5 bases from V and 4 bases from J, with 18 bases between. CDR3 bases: TGTGCCAGCAGTCCCCCCGGACAGCTGATATACAATGAGCAGTTCTTC. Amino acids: CASSPPGQLIYNEQFF.